The 20 T cell receptor beta chains given below trace back to one sample, sequenced in a study of TIL therapy for anti-PD-1-resistant metastatic lung cancer. Stated time point: pre-treatment sample, taken before nivolumab and TIL therapy. Sequencing used immunoSEQ v3. Assay used: immunoSEQ multiplex PCR; TCRdb lists only in-frame clones, some missing. The sample has tens of thousands of clones; 65% to 90% are singletons. The sequences come from blood, collected at baseline. Receptors originate from a person aged 30 to 80 with non-small cell lung cancer.

This clone was seen only a few times. J is TRBJ1-5 and V is TRBV19; D is ambiguous. Trimming pared 6 bases from V and 0 bases from J, leaving 6 bases between. The CDR3 covers 13 residues. From germline, CDR1 is LNHDA and CDR2 SQIVND (reference sequence). The CDR3 reads CASRPNSNQPQHF. CDR3 sequence (DNA): TGTGCCAGTAGGCCTAATAGCAATCAGCCCCAGCATTTT.

This chain joins TRBV4-3 and TRBJ1-2, with TRBD1 as a possible D gene (6 bases). CDR1 LGHNA and CDR2 YSLEER come from the germline V gene. The CDR3 covers 14 residues. Trimming removed 4 bases from V and 5 bases from J, with 14 bases in between. The CDR3 DNA reads TGCGCCAGCAGCCCCGGGGGGGGCGCATATGGCTACACCTTC. This codes for CASSPGGGAYGYTF.

This chain links TRBV11-3 with TRBJ1-3; no clear D gene. The CDR3 loop spans 12 amino acids. With 0 bases removed from V and 4 bases from J, the gap between germline ends came to 1 base. From germline, CDR1 is SGHNT and CDR2 YENEEA. CDR3 in amino acids: CASSLEGNTIYF. The CDR3 DNA is TGTGCCAGCAGCTTAGAGGGAAACACCATATATTTT.

The chain combines TRBV18 with TRBJ1-4; TRBD1 aligns across 9 bases. The CDR3 totals 14 residues. With 3 bases clipped from V and 8 bases from J, the junction kept 4 bases outside the gene matches. CDR1 is KGHSH and CDR2 is LQKENI in the germline V gene. The CDR3 here is CASSPTGGREKLFF. DNA for the CDR3: TGTGCCAGCTCACCGACAGGGGGTCGGGAAAAACTGTTTTTT.

This clone occurred once. The V and J genes are TRBV7-8 and TRBJ1-6; D remains unclear. CDR3 length: 16 residues. The ends were cut back, 5 bases at V and 10 bases at J, with 21 bases in the middle. Per the germline V gene, CDR1 is SGHVS and CDR2 is FQNEAQ. The CDR3 nucleotides are TGTGCCAGCAGCCACAAAACCGGGCTCCTTCACTCACCCCTCCACTTT. Protein: CASSHKTGLLHSPLHF.

The chain joins TRBV5-8 to TRBJ2-3, with TRBD2 identical over 7 bases. This CDR3 has 19 amino acids. The germline CDR1 and CDR2 sequences are SGHTS and YDEGEE. Unmatched junction bases numbered 15, after V lost 2 bases and J lost 0 bases. CDR3 in DNA: TGTGCCAGCAGCTTTGCTTTGGCGGGGGTGGCCGATAGCACAGATACGCAGTATTTT. Translating gives CASSFALAGVADSTDTQYF.

The rearrangement uses TRBV24-1 and TRBJ1-2; D not certain. From germline, CDR1 is KGHDR and CDR2 SFDVKD. The V and J ends lost 8 bases and 0 bases respectively, with 9 bases between them. The CDR3 contains 13 residues. The DNA for the CDR3 is TGTGCCACCAACGGATATCCTAACTATGGCTACACCTTC. It specifies CATNGYPNYGYTF.

The chain joins TRBV4-1 to TRBJ1-3; D is unresolved. Germline V gene sequence: CDR1 MGHRA, CDR2 YSYEKL. Deletions cut 6 bases from V and 0 bases from J, with 6 bases between. This CDR3 region has 13 residues. CDR3 nucleotide sequence: TGCGCCAGCAGTTGGGGCTCTGGAAACACCATATATTTT. Translating gives CASSWGSGNTIYF.

This clone was observed a single time. This chain links TRBV6-6 with TRBJ1-5, with TRBD1 matching over 7 bases. Germline trimming cut 5 bases from V and 2 bases from J; bases unmatched to any gene: 6. The CDR3 extends over 15 amino acids. Germline-derived CDR1 and CDR2 are MNHNY and SVGAGI (reference sequence). CDR3 sequence reads: CASSQTGSGNQPQHF. The DNA for the CDR3 is TGTGCCAGCAGTCAGACAGGGAGCGGCAATCAGCCCCAGCATTTT.

The sample holds a few counts of this clone. The V call is TRBV12-3 or TRBV12-4, the J call TRBJ2-1, with TRBD1 matching 8 bases. The CDR3 runs 13 residues. After removal of 5 bases from V and 6 bases from J, the junction contained 3 bases not matched to a gene. CDR3 coding DNA: TGTGCCAGCAGTAAGGACAGGGCCAATGAGCAGTTCTTC. This codes for CASSKDRANEQFF.

The rearrangement links TRBV19 to TRBJ1-1; possibly TRBD1 for D (6 bases). The length of the CDR3 is 13 residues. In germline, CDR1 is LNHDA, CDR2 SQIVND (reference sequence). Trimming pared 10 bases from V and 4 bases from J, leaving 16 bases between. CDR3 protein: CATLASRGTEAFF. The CDR3 DNA follows: TGTGCCACCCTCGCTTCCAGGGGCACTGAAGCTTTCTTT. Supplemented by reference TRBV19 and TRBJ1-1, the full variable domain reads DGGITQSPKYLFRKEGQNVTLSCEQNLNHDAMYWYRQDPGQGLRLIYYSQIVNDFQKGDIAEGYSVSREKKESFPLTVTSAQKNPTAFYLCATLASRGTEAFFGQGTRLTVV.

The chain uses TRBV28 and TRBJ1-6; 10 nucleotides align to TRBD1. V lost 7 bases to trimming and J lost 9 bases; unmatched junction nucleotides: 3. Germline CDR1 MDHEN, CDR2 SYDVKM. This CDR3 has 13 amino acids. The CDR3 protein is CASIGTGASPLHF. For the CDR3, the DNA is TGTGCCAGCATTGGGACAGGGGCTTCACCCCTCCACTTT.

The chain has TRBV28 and TRBJ2-7, with TRBD1 matching 10 bases. The V gene's germline CDR1 is MDHEN and CDR2 SYDVKM. V lost 4 bases, J lost 12 bases, and 3 bases stayed unmatched. The CDR3 runs to 11 residues. The CDR3 spells CASSSDRGLYF. The CDR3 nucleotides read TGTGCCAGCAGTTCCGACAGGGGGCTGTACTTC.

The V and J genes are TRBV6-6 and TRBJ2-7; TRBD2 is a possible D gene (6 bases). The V end lost 6 bases, the J end lost 6 bases, and 15 bases lay between the germline ends. CDR1 is MNHNY and CDR2 is SVGAGI in the germline V gene (reference sequence). The CDR3 runs to 13 residues. The CDR3 sequence: CASRRPQEGEQYF. In nucleotides, the CDR3 is TGTGCCAGCAGGAGACCTCAGGAGGGCGAGCAGTACTTC.

This chain joins TRBV2 and TRBJ2-2; no clear D. CDR1 and CDR2 from the germline V gene are SNHLY and FYNNEI. This CDR3 has 15 residues. The V end was cut by 3 bases, the J end by 2 bases, with 10 bases between. CDR3 sequence: CASSEIRQNTGELFF. The CDR3 nucleotides are TGTGCCAGCAGTGAGATCAGGCAAAACACCGGGGAGCTGTTTTTT.

V is TRBV28 and J is TRBJ1-2; TRBD1 might be the D (5 bases). Germline V gene data show CDR1 as MDHEN and CDR2 as SYDVKM. CDR3 length: 12 residues. V gave up 1 base and J gave up 6 bases, with 6 bases separating them. In DNA, the CDR3 is TGTGCCAGCAGTTTATCAGGGCATGGCTACACCTTC. Translating gives CASSLSGHGYTF.

The chain carries TRBV7-9 and TRBJ2-7; D call uncertain. The CDR3 runs to 15 residues. V was cut by 1 base and J by 4 bases, with 14 bases left in between. Germline CDR1 reads SEHNR; CDR2 reads FQNEAQ (reference sequence). The CDR3 loop reads CASSLEAMPQYEQYF. In DNA form, the CDR3 reads TGTGCCAGCAGCTTAGAGGCGATGCCCCAATACGAGCAGTACTTC.

The chain has TRBV16 and TRBJ1-1; no reliable D call. Between the trimmed V and J ends, which lost 4 bases and 5 bases, there was a span of 5 bases. CDR3 length equals 11 residues. The germline V gene has CDR1 KGHSY and CDR2 FQNENV. The CDR3 nucleotides read TGTGCCAGCAGCCTTTGGACTGAAGCTTTCTTT. Translated: CASSLWTEAFF.

This clone was recorded once. The gene calls are TRBV7-2 and TRBJ2-3; 9 positions match TRBD2. The germline V gene encodes CDR1 SGHTA and CDR2 FQGNSA. CDR3 length equals 16 residues. V lost 0 bases and J lost 6; bases outside the gene matches: 7. As DNA, the CDR3 is TGTGCCAGCAGCTTAGCCCCCGCGGGAGGGCCGGATACGCAGTATTTT. It yields the protein CASSLAPAGGPDTQYF.

The chain uses TRBV21-1 and TRBJ2-5; the table gives TRBD2 as D, unverified against the DNA. TRBV21-1 is an annotated pseudogene. This CDR3 has 16 residues. This CDR3 reads CASSRPGLASQETQYF. CDR3 coding DNA: TGTGCCAGCAGCCGACCGGGACTAGCGTCTCAAGAGACCCAGTACTTC.